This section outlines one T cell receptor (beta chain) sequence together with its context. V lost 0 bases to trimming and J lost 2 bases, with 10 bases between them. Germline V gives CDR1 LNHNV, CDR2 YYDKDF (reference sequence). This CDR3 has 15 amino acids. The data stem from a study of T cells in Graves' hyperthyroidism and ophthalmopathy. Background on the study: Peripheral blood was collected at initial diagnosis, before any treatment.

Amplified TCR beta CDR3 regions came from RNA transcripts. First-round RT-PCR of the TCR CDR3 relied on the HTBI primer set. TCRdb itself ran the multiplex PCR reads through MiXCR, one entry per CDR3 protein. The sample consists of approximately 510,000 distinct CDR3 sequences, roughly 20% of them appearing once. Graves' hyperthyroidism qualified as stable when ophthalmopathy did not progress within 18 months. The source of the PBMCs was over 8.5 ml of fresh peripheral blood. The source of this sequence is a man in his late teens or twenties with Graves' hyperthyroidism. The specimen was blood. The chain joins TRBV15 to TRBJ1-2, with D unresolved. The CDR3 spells CATSREVGRNYGYTF. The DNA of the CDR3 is TGTGCCACCAGCAGAGAAGTGGGCCGGAACTATGGCTACACCTTC.